This T cell receptor beta chain was retrieved from a study of blood T cell repertoires in COVID-19 (dated by TCRdb to about 2020). Notes on the research overall: Samples from collaborators originated in the United States, Italy and Spain and spanned both the acute and convalescent phases of COVID-19. The material from the prospective study consisted of cDNA or gDNA derived from T cells, B-cell-depleted T cells, or PBMCs. Subjects who had been exposed to COVID-19, were actively infected with it, or had recovered from it provided the deeply sampled blood TCRbeta repertoires that made up the dataset. The repertoires were released in a freely available public database meant as a resource for research on the immune response to SARS-CoV-2. Samples came from the ongoing ImmuneRACE study (first 160 participants) plus 1,254 subjects from 6 global collaborators. A de-identified subject ID, COVID-19 status, age in years and sex were almost always included in the sample metadata. HLA class I and class II types, where available, came from metadata supplied by the sample provider rather than from assay-based typing.

Whole blood was collected in K2EDTA tubes by collaborating institutions according to the institutions' own protocols. For TCRbeta analysis, collaborators shipped samples as frozen whole blood, isolated PBMCs, or DNA extracted from either of those sample types. Study-wide conclusions, independent of this receptor: Clinical and demographic metadata were provided uncurated, with the amount varying by source and participant.

Note on this clone: Its target antigen remains unknown. No per-base quality is available; no much larger clone lies one base away.

From its cysteine to its phenylalanine, the CDR3 spans 14 amino acids. Only the CDR3 part of the read is kept: 42 bases, read in frame from the first base. CDR1 and CDR2 are read off the germline V gene as MRHNA and SNTAGT. V trim: 3 bases; J trim: 4 bases; unmatched bases: 2. TCRbeta CDR3 regions were amplified from genomic DNA using the immunoSEQ Assay, a bias-controlled multiplex PCR. For the original study's pipeline: The number of nucleated cells in each sample was estimated by amplification of reference gene primers within the assay. Sequence reads were collapsed and filtered to measure the absolute abundance of every unique TCRbeta CDR3 rearrangement. For each sample, productive Simpson clonality was calculated by taking the square root of Simpson's diversity index across productive rearrangements. This is the immuneACCESS table as TCRdb keeps it, with only in-frame sequences that have V and J called. A part of the clones is gone; compared with another copy, unresolved V genes explain less than half, and the rest is unexplained. V and J calls and clone size are copied from that table; D and trimming were computed from the DNA. A total of 100,000 to 150,000 clones appear in this sample, 87% of them only once. The ten most abundant clones make up 7% to 9% of the sample.

The chain links TRBV6-4 with TRBJ2-1; the central 8 bases match TRBD2. Sequenced material: peripheral blood. This sequence was found in a human donor in a cohort sampled during active COVID-19. The CDR3 is CASSEGTSYNEQFF. In nucleotides, the sequence is TGTGCCAGCAGTGAAGGGACTAGTTACAATGAGCAGTTCTTC.